This T cell receptor (beta chain) was identified during a study of blood T cell repertoires in COVID-19. As processed by the authors: Quantification of nucleated cells was approximated via reference gene primer amplification. Assay: immunoSEQ multiplex PCR; the TCRdb copy retains only in-frame clones and omits some. D and trimming come from the DNA, and the V and J calls and clone size come from that table. The repertoire holds 150,000 to 200,000 clones, with 84% as singletons. This CDR3 contains 17 residues. V trimming: 3 bases; J trimming: 5 bases; junction bases outside the gene matches: 10. Germline CDR1 is MNHNS and CDR2 is SASEGT. Patients of the Seattle cohort, enrolled during active infection, were followed longitudinally.

V is TRBV6-1 and J is TRBJ1-5, with 10 bases that match TRBD1. The TCR originated in a woman in her 70s with COVID-19, enrolled during active disease. Specimen: peripheral blood. CDR3 sequence (DNA): TGTGCCAGCAGTGACCCCCGGGACAGGGGTCGAGATCAGCCCCAGCATTTT. Amino acids: CASSDPRDRGRDQPQHF.